A single sample gave rise to the 18 T cell receptor beta chains below, sequenced in a study of graft-versus-host responses after intestinal transplantation. Antigen specificity for these receptors is unknown. Clones were read by immunoSEQ multiplex PCR, and TCRdb kept only the in-frame ones, dropping some. The table lists fewer than 110,000 clones, 87% of them singletons. The input for sequencing was unstimulated CD4+ T cells sorted from spleen or lymph node cells, taken before transplant. All receptors derive from a human donor who was the organ donor for an intestinal transplant.

The V call is TRBV7-9, the J call TRBJ2-1, with D maybe TRBD2 (5 bases). Between the trimmed V and J ends, which lost 5 bases and 10 bases, there was a span of 12 bases. Germline V gene lookup returns CDR1 SEHNR and CDR2 FQNEAQ (reference sequence). The CDR3 is 12 residues long. The CDR3 here is CASSEDSWEQFF. The CDR3 DNA is TGTGCCAGCAGCGAGGACTCGTGGGAGCAGTTCTTC.

The J gene is TRBJ2-2, the V gene TRBV12-5; TRBD2 is a possible D gene (6 bases). This CDR3 region has 13 residues. The germline CDR1 and CDR2 sequences are LGHNT and FRNRAP. V was pared by 6 bases and J by 5 bases, with 10 bases between. The CDR3 protein is CASGASATGELFF. Written as DNA, the CDR3 is TGTGCTAGTGGGGCTAGCGCTACCGGGGAGCTGTTTTTT.

This chain connects TRBV7-2 to TRBJ2-7; TRBD1 agrees at 8 bases. Germline trimming cut 5 bases from V and 6 bases from J; bases unmatched to any gene: 12. Germline assignment: CDR1 SGHTA and CDR2 FQGNSA. The CDR3 has 15 amino acids. Written as DNA, the CDR3 is TGTGCCAGCAGCCTTCAGGGGGCAGTTGTGAGCGAGCAGTACTTC. It encodes CASSLQGAVVSEQYF.

The chain recombines TRBV5-1 with TRBJ2-3; tentatively, D is TRBD2 (6 bases). From germline, CDR1 is SGHRS and CDR2 YFSETQ. V was trimmed by 1 base and J by 1 base, leaving 10 bases between them. CDR3 length equals 15 residues. The CDR3 DNA reads as TGCGCCAGCAGCTTGTGGGGCGGGGGCACAGATACGCAGTATTTT. The encoded protein is CASSLWGGGTDTQYF.

This clone was found a few times. The V call is TRBV10-3, the J call TRBJ2-5; 14 bases are shared with TRBD2. Trimming took 3 bases from V and 5 from J; bases not matched to a gene: 5. The CDR3 covers 16 residues. Germline values: CDR1 ENHRY, CDR2 SYGVKD. CDR3 protein: CAISERLAGGMETQYF. The CDR3 region has the DNA TGTGCCATCAGTGAAAGACTAGCGGGGGGGATGGAGACCCAGTACTTC.

This clone has only one observation. The V call is TRBV5-1, the J call TRBJ1-2, with 8 bases lining up with TRBD1. CDR1 SGHRS and CDR2 YFSETQ come from the germline V gene. Trimming at V came to 5 bases and at J to 2 bases, leaving 8 bases not matched to a gene. The CDR3 has 15 residues. For the CDR3, the DNA is TGCGCCAGCAGTACGGACAGGGCGAACAACTATGGCTACACCTTC. This encodes CASSTDRANNYGYTF.

Here the CDR3 reads CASSPRPSGVGYTF. As DNA, the CDR3 is TGTGCCAGCAGCCCCAGGCCCTCAGGGGTTGGCTACACCTTC. The genes are TRBV5-6 and TRBJ1-2, with TRBD1 as a possible D gene (6 bases). Germline values: CDR1 SGHDT, CDR2 YYEEEE. Trimming removed 4 bases at V and 7 bases at J, with 17 bases between. The CDR3 is 14 amino acids.

The chain carries TRBV6-1 and TRBJ2-7, with 9 bases aligning to TRBD1. CDR3 length: 15 amino acids. V trimming: 8 bases; J trimming: 0 bases; junction bases outside the gene matches: 8. Germline CDR1 MNHNS, CDR2 SASEGT. The CDR3 nucleotides are TGTGCCAGCGACTGGGACAGGGCCGACTCCTACGAGCAGTACTTC. Its translation is CASDWDRADSYEQYF.

The genes are TRBV10-2 and TRBJ2-5, with D possibly called TRBD1 or TRBD2 (6 bases each). V lost 7 bases and J 1 base, leaving 10 bases between the germline ends. The CDR3 has 13 amino acids. Germline V gene sequence: CDR1 WSHSY, CDR2 SAAADI. CDR3 nucleotide sequence: TGCGCCAGCACGGGGGCCAGCCAAGAGACCCAGTACTTC. It is translated as CASTGASQETQYF.

The chain has TRBV30 and TRBJ1-1; a possible D gene is TRBD1 (5 bases). Germline V gene lookup returns CDR1 GTSNPN and CDR2 SVGIG (reference sequence). V gave up 4 bases and J gave up 4 bases, with 16 bases separating them. The CDR3 loop spans 14 amino acids. The CDR3 protein is CAWNRRGWGTEAFF. CDR3 DNA: TGTGCCTGGAATAGGAGGGGATGGGGCACTGAAGCTTTCTTT.

The chain combines TRBV6-5 with TRBJ2-5, with D maybe TRBD1 (6 bases). The CDR3 loop spans 12 amino acids. V was clipped by 0 bases and J by 7 bases, with 6 bases between them. Germline CDR1 reads MNHEY; CDR2 reads SVGAGI. In nucleotides, the CDR3 is TGTGCCAGCAGTTACTCCAGGGGGACCCAGTACTTC. It encodes CASSYSRGTQYF.

The chain couples TRBV29-1 to TRBJ1-1; a weak D match, TRBD1 (5 bases). This CDR3 comprises 22 residues. Germline V gene data show CDR1 as SQVTM and CDR2 as ANQGSEA. V was pared by 6 bases and J by 0 bases, with 38 bases between. The CDR3 bases are TGCAGCGTATCCGGCCACCCCGGAGCCTCTACAGGTAAATCCGTCATGAACACTGAAGCTTTCTTT. Translating it yields CSVSGHPGASTGKSVMNTEAFF.

Here the CDR3 reads CASSLDQGRLDEQFF. CDR3 sequence (DNA): TGCGCCAGCAGCTTGGATCAGGGGCGTTTGGATGAGCAGTTCTTC. The V gene is TRBV5-1, the J gene TRBJ2-1, with D perhaps TRBD1 (6 bases). Trimming took 0 bases from V and 8 from J, leaving 15 bases between them. The CDR3 sequence is 15 residues long. Germline V gene sequence: CDR1 SGHRS, CDR2 YFSETQ.

This chain joins TRBV2 and TRBJ2-4; D gene unclear. This CDR3 region has 14 residues. The ends were cut back, 3 bases at V and 0 bases at J, with 6 bases in the middle. Looked up from germline, CDR1 is SNHLY and CDR2 is FYNNEI. The CDR3 reads CASSDRLAKNIQYF. The CDR3 nucleotides are TGTGCCAGCAGTGACCGTTTAGCCAAAAACATTCAGTACTTC.

On this clone itself: Relative to the germline gene, one junction end is altered; a read error may explain this. The gene calls are TRBV4-2 and TRBJ2-1; D unresolved. Germline V gene lookup returns CDR1 LGHNA and CDR2 YNFKEQ. This CDR3 is built from 13 residues. CDR3: CAGSPEPRNEQFF. In DNA, the CDR3 is TGTGCCGGCAGCCCCGAGCCTAGAAATGAGCAGTTCTTC.

The genes are TRBV18 and TRBJ1-2; D might be TRBD1 (6 bases). Per germline, CDR1 KGHSH and CDR2 LQKENI. This CDR3 has 14 residues. V was trimmed by 1 base and J by 5 bases, leaving 11 bases between them. Written as DNA, the CDR3 is TGTGCCAGCTCACCACAGGGGGAAGCATATGGCTACACCTTC. This translates into CASSPQGEAYGYTF.

V and J are TRBV6-1 and TRBJ1-5; D is unclear. CDR3 length: 15 residues. In germline, CDR1 is MNHNS, CDR2 SASEGT. The germline V and J ends were trimmed by 1 base and 0 bases, with 7 bases remaining between them. This chain's CDR3 is CASSEGQASNQPQHF. CDR3 sequence (DNA): TGTGCCAGCAGTGAAGGCCAGGCTAGCAATCAGCCCCAGCATTTT.

This clone was seen once. The genes are TRBV18 and TRBJ2-7, with D uncertain. V gave up 1 base and J gave up 5 bases, with 15 bases separating them. CDR3 length: 15 amino acids. Per germline, CDR1 KGHSH and CDR2 LQKENI. This CDR3 reads CASSPRRRVQDEQYF. In DNA form, the CDR3 reads TGTGCCAGCTCACCACGTCGCCGGGTCCAGGACGAGCAGTACTTC.